This TCR beta chain appears in the sequencing data of a study of blood T cells in healthy people across ages. Every sample yielded at least 6.5 million isolated PBMCs. Combining a sample-barcoded 5' primer with a J-beta primer mix, a second PCR ran for about 6 to 12 cycles. TCRdb ran MiXCR on the 5' RACE reads and lists one entry per CDR3 protein. Of over 950,000 distinct CDR3 sequences listed, approximately 50% were seen once; the top ten hold 20% to 25%. This CDR3 has 14 amino acids. V dropped 0 bases and J dropped 6 bases, with 10 bases sitting between them. CDR1 ENHRY and CDR2 SYGVKD come from the germline V gene.

The origin of this receptor is a woman aged 60-75 years in good health. The sample taken for sequencing was blood. The rearrangement links TRBV10-3 to TRBJ2-3, with D tentatively TRBD2 (6 bases). CDR3 DNA: TGTGCCATCAGTGAGTCCGGGGGTCGGGATACGCAGTATTTT. This translates into CAISESGGRDTQYF.